This T cell receptor (beta chain) was sequenced during a study of T cells in Graves' hyperthyroidism and ophthalmopathy. With regard to this clonotype: Being one base from a much bigger clone, this may be a read error.

Using RNA transcripts as the source, TCR beta CDR3 regions were amplified. The TCR CDR3 was amplified in a first-round RT-PCR using the HTBI primer set. MiXCR was run by TCRdb on the multiplex PCR reads, yielding one entry per CDR3 protein. This table has 380,000 or so distinct CDR3 sequences, roughly 12% appearing once. Sequenced material: blood. The sequence was collected from a man aged 25 to 45 with Graves' hyperthyroidism that later progressed to Graves' ophthalmopathy.

The CDR3 protein is CVSSPRGGFDYEQYF. Here the CDR3 DNA reads TGTGTCAGCAGCCCCCGGGGTGGCTTTGACTACGAGCAGTACTTC. The rearrangement links TRBV5-6 to TRBJ2-7; tentative D call: TRBD2 (5 bases). Germline CDR1 and CDR2: SGHDT and YYEEEE. The CDR3 length is 15 residues.